This T cell receptor beta chain was sequenced in a study of T cell repertoires in cytomegalovirus infection. Each CDR3 protein gets one entry after TCRdb re-called the reads with MiXCR. Of about 140,000 distinct CDR3 sequences in the sample, about 6% were seen once. This clonotype was seen repeatedly, ten times or more. Trimming pared 1 base from V and 0 bases from J, leaving 10 bases between. The CDR3 spans 17 residues. Germline values: CDR1 SGHVS, CDR2 FQNEAQ. This TCR came from a human donor in good health (CMV status not recorded). Some clones in this sample may be carry-over from other donors' samples. This rearrangement joins TRBV7-8 to TRBJ2-6, with a weak D call TRBD1 (5 bases). Sequencing used PBMCs. The CDR3 region is CASSLVGLGSGANVLTF. The CDR3 region has the DNA TGTGCCAGCAGCTTAGTGGGGCTAGGCTCTGGGGCCAACGTCCTGACTTTC. The whole variable domain, filled in from reference TRBV7-8 and TRBJ2-6, reads GAGVSQSPRYKVAKRGQDVALRCDPISGHVSLFWYQQALGQGPEFLTYFQNEAQLDKSGLPSDRFFAERPEGSVSTLKIQRTQQEDSAVYLCASSLVGLGSGANVLTFGAGSRLTVL.